What follows describes a single T cell receptor (beta chain). Its antigen is unknown. It has no much larger one-base neighbor in the sample; base qualities were not kept. Deletion took 4 bases off V and 6 bases off J, with a span of 18 bases between the germline ends. According to the germline V gene (reference sequence), CDR1 reads LNHDA and CDR2 reads SQIVND. The CDR3 holds 16 amino acids from the cysteine to the phenylalanine. The kept DNA is CDR3 alone, 48 bases in frame from the first base. The trial excluded patients who had a history of autoimmune disease or who were on systemic immunosuppression. Peripheral blood for TCR sequencing was collected from all dose cohorts at baseline, on cycle 4 day 1, and on cycle 7 day 1. The samples were drawn from a first-in-human, open-label, multicenter phase I dose-escalation trial of ivuxolimab. Adults with locally advanced or metastatic head and neck squamous cell, hepatocellular, melanoma or renal cell carcinoma were enrolled in the trial. CD4+ and CD8+ T cells were sorted separately from peripheral blood before TCR sequencing.

These data come from a study of OX40 agonist ivuxolimab in advanced cancers. Describing the broader study: Ivuxolimab was a fully human IgG2 agonistic monoclonal antibody targeting the costimulatory receptor OX40 (CD134). Intravenous ivuxolimab was administered to patients every 2 weeks at six dose levels: 0.01, 0.1, 0.3, 1.5, 3 and 10 mg/kg. Among the 52 dose-escalation patients, about 19 had hepatocellular carcinoma, roughly 15 melanoma, 9 renal cell carcinoma and 9 head and neck cancer. The dose-escalation cohort was 82.7% male with a mean age of approximately 60 years, ranging from about 20 to 85. Patients were allowed to have had prior anti-PD-1, anti-PD-L1 or anti-CTLA-4 therapy, and around two fifths of the dose-escalation patients had been treated with checkpoint inhibitors. Partial responses occurred in three dose-escalation patients, of whom one had hepatocellular carcinoma and two had cutaneous melanoma. The purpose of peripheral TCRbeta sequencing was to test whether ivuxolimab changed TCR sequence diversity and led to clonal T-cell expansion. The paper covers the monotherapy dose-escalation part of the phase I ivuxolimab trial, which included N ≈ 57 patients. What the study reported, not specific to this receptor: Low levels of normalized T-cell clonal expansion were also seen in some patients who did not respond. At doses of 0.1 to 3.0 mg/kg, clonal expansion of both CD4+ and CD8+ blood T cells was observed from baseline to week 6. After ivuxolimab, CD8+ T cells had more expanded clones than CD4+ T cells on average. Antigen specificity was not determined for the clonally expanded peripheral T cells. In the 0.1-3.0 mg/kg groups, partial responders had among the lowest normalized peripheral clonal expansion, particularly in CD8+ T cells.

Genomic DNA was extracted from sorted cells for sequencing of the TCRbeta CDR3 region. TCRbeta CDR3 regions were sequenced using the immunoSEQ Assay. TCRdb holds this immuneACCESS table with in-frame rearrangements only. Some clones are missing; in checked studies, unresolved V genes explain under half, and the rest has no known cause. For this sample the table gives about 69,000 clones, of which roughly nine tenths were detected only once. The ten largest clonotypes hold 0.3% of the sample. The material was CD4+ or CD8+ T cells sorted from blood, obtained in a trial of the OX40 agonist ivuxolimab. This receptor was identified in an adult with an advanced solid tumor such as melanoma, head and neck, liver or kidney cancer. The chain uses TRBV19 and TRBJ1-4, with an unclear D gene assignment. The CDR3 amino acid sequence is: CASSTPGLGVDEKLFF. In nucleotides, the sequence is TGTGCCAGTAGTACTCCGGGCCTCGGGGTAGATGAAAAACTGTTTTTT.